This T cell receptor (beta chain) was captured in a study of spatial heterogeneity in lung cancer. Study as a whole: The follow-up PBMC samples were sequenced whenever they were available. The median time to follow-up was approximately 2 years after resection.

Time point specified: blood at routine non-recurrence follow-up after resection. Whole RNA was taken from tumor, nontumor lung or frozen PBMC; it was then sequenced unsorted. The ends lost 0 bases at V and 0 bases at J; junction bases unmatched: 7. Germline V CDR1 and CDR2: MNHEY, SMNVEV (reference sequence). The CDR3 runs to 18 residues. The sample holds many counts of this clonotype. Each TCR cDNA molecule bore a unique molecular identifier. TCRdb processed the 5' RACE reads anew with MiXCR; each CDR3 protein has one entry. Here the sample spans about 52,000 distinct CDR3 sequences, 6.5% to 7.5% being singletons.

The receptor's source is a female donor with early-stage non-small cell lung cancer. This material consisted of PBMCs, taken at follow-up. The J gene is TRBJ2-7, the V gene TRBV27, with 11 bases aligning to TRBD2. The CDR3 DNA follows: TGTGCCAGCAGTTTATCGTCTAGCGGGGGGTTCATCTCCTACGAGCAGTACTTC. This gives the protein CASSLSSSGGFISYEQYF.